A selection of T cell receptor beta chains follows, all from one sample in a study of neurological immune-mediated disorders. MiXCR, applied by TCRdb to the 5' RACE reads, yields one record per CDR3 protein. The sample lists some 77,000 distinct CDR3 sequences, approximately 14% occurring once. Input material: PBMCs. These receptors came from a female donor with HTLV-1-associated myelopathy (HAM/TSP). Each CDR3 is given with its conserved first and last residue. Each record gives: CDR3 DNA, CDR3 protein, D gene, J gene, clone size, V gene. A D gene is named only where the DNA matches it firmly. The size field is filled for only some rows; it gives once, few, many or a size class.

TGTGCCAGCAGTTACTCTTTGGGGGTCTACGAGCAGTACTTC	CASSYSLGVYEQYF	NA	TRBJ2-7	many	TRBV6-5
TGTGCCAGTAGTATTGGGGCTATGAACACTGAAGCTTTCTTT	CASSIGAMNTEAFF	NA	TRBJ1-1	many	TRBV19
TGTGCCAGCAGCGTAGAGGCGGGGGAGACTGAAGCTTTCTTT	CASSVEAGETEAFF	NA	TRBJ1-1	many	TRBV9
TGTGCCAGCAGCCGAGGGACAGTTAGCTACGAGCAGTACTTC	CASSRGTVSYEQYF	TRBD1	TRBJ2-7	many	TRBV7-9
TGTGCCAGCTCACCAATGAAACAGGAACAAGAGACCCAGTACTTC	CASSPMKQEQETQYF	NA	TRBJ2-5	NA	TRBV18
TGTGCCAGCAGTTTCGGCGGGGGGGCTGATGAGCAGTTCTTC	CASSFGGGADEQFF	TRBD2	TRBJ2-1	many	TRBV12-3/TRBV12-4
TGCAGTGCTAGGTTGGGGGGGGCCTACAATGAGCAGTTCTTC	CSARLGGAYNEQFF	TRBD2	TRBJ2-1	many	TRBV20-1
TGTGCCAGCAGCTACGGGACAGGGGTCTGGGCGGAGACCCAGTACTTC	CASSYGTGVWAETQYF	TRBD1	TRBJ2-5	many	TRBV7-9
TGTGCCAGCAGCCAGAGGGCTCCGGGTCAGCCCCAGCATTTT	CASSQRAPGQPQHF	NA	TRBJ1-5	many	TRBV28
TGCAGTGCTCGCCCGGGCCGAAACTCCTACGAGCAGTACTTC	CSARPGRNSYEQYF	NA	TRBJ2-7	many	TRBV20-1
TGTGCCAGCAGCCGCCTTTGGGGACAGGGAGAATCTAACTATGGCTACACCTTC	CASSRLWGQGESNYGYTF	TRBD1	TRBJ1-2	many	TRBV4-2
TGTGCCAGCAGCAAATATAAGTATGGACAGAACACCGGGGAGCTGTTTTTT	CASSKYKYGQNTGELFF	NA	TRBJ2-2	few	TRBV21-1
TGTGCCATCAGTCCACAGGGGATGGAGACCCAGTACTTC	CAISPQGMETQYF	TRBD1	TRBJ2-5	many	TRBV10-3
TGTGCCAGCAGTGCGGACTACCGTAGCACAGATACGCAGTATTTT	CASSADYRSTDTQYF	NA	TRBJ2-3	many	TRBV12-3/TRBV12-4
TGTGCCAGCCAACCTGGGGGCCGGGGGGCAGATACACAGTATTTT	CASQPGGRGADTQYF	NA	TRBJ2-3	NA	TRBV28
TGTGCCAGCAGCCGCGGGGGTGAGCAGTTCTTC	CASSRGGEQFF	TRBD2	TRBJ2-1	many	TRBV7-3
TGCGCCAGCAGCTTGGCAATCGGGATGAACACTGAAGCTTTCTTT	CASSLAIGMNTEAFF	NA	TRBJ1-1	many	TRBV5-1
TGCGCCAGCAGGGCCCTGGCAGGTCTTTACGAGCAGTACTTC	CASRALAGLYEQYF	NA	TRBJ2-7	NA	TRBV5-1
TGTGCCATTTCCACCACCGGGGAGCTGTTTTTT	CAISTTGELFF	NA	TRBJ2-2	many	TRBV6-6
TGTGCCAGCAGCTTATACAGCTCTAGCACAGATACGCAGTATTTT	CASSLYSSSTDTQYF	NA	TRBJ2-3	few	TRBV7-2
TGCGCCAGCAGCTTGGTGTCGGGGACAGGGGTCCACGAGCAGTACTTC	CASSLVSGTGVHEQYF	TRBD1	TRBJ2-7	few	TRBV5-1
TGTGCCAGCAGCCCCGGACAGGGGCGGGACGAGCAGTACTTC	CASSPGQGRDEQYF	TRBD1	TRBJ2-7	many	TRBV7-2
TGCGCCAGCAGCTCAGAACAGGACGGCGGTTCACCCCTCCACTTT	CASSSEQDGGSPLHF	NA	TRBJ1-6	many	TRBV5-1
TGCGCCAGCAGCTCGGGTTCCGTGGGCGGTGAGCAGTTCTTC	CASSSGSVGGEQFF	NA	TRBJ2-1	many	TRBV5-1
TGCGCCAGCAGCTTGGAGACCGGGACAGAAGAGACCCAGTACTTC	CASSLETGTEETQYF	TRBD1	TRBJ2-5	many	TRBV5-1
TGTGCCAGCAGGGACAGGGATAACACTGAAGCTTTCTTT	CASRDRDNTEAFF	TRBD1	TRBJ1-1	many	TRBV12-3/TRBV12-4
TGTGCCAGCAGCTTCCAAGGGTATGGCTACACCTTC	CASSFQGYGYTF	NA	TRBJ1-2	many	TRBV11-2
TGTGCCATCTATGCGGGGGACTGGAGCTATGGCTACACCTTC	CAIYAGDWSYGYTF	NA	TRBJ1-2	many	TRBV10-3
TGTGCCAGCAGTTTTGGGACAGCCTCCTTCCAAGAGACCCAGTACTTC	CASSFGTASFQETQYF	TRBD1	TRBJ2-5	many	TRBV28
TGTGCCATCAGTGGGGGTCAGACAGCCCAAGAGACCCAGTACTTC	CAISGGQTAQETQYF	NA	TRBJ2-5	many	TRBV10-3
TGCGCCAGCAGCACAGAAGGGTACTTTGGTTCACCCCTCCACTTT	CASSTEGYFGSPLHF	NA	TRBJ1-6	medium-sized	TRBV5-1
TGTGCCAGCAGCTTGGGTTGGGGCACGCTCAATAGCAATCAGCCCCAGCATTTT	CASSLGWGTLNSNQPQHF	NA	TRBJ1-5	many	TRBV5-5
TGTGCCAGCAGCCTGGAGGGTGTGGCAGGTGGGGCCAACGTCCTGACTTTC	CASSLEGVAGGANVLTF	NA	TRBJ2-6	few	TRBV7-9
TGTGCCAGTAGTCCCCGACAGGGTCGCAATCAGCCCCAGCATTTT	CASSPRQGRNQPQHF	TRBD1	TRBJ1-5	NA	TRBV19
TGCAGTGCTAGAGACCCCCGCGGGGTCGGTAACAATGAGCAGTTCTTC	CSARDPRGVGNNEQFF	NA	TRBJ2-1	many	TRBV20-1
TGTGCCACCCTTGTGCGACGAAACGGTGAAGCTTTCTTT	CATLVRRNGEAFF	NA	TRBJ1-1	many	TRBV28
TGTGCCAGCAGTTTAAGGCTAGCGGGGGGAGAGACCCAGTACTTC	CASSLRLAGGETQYF	TRBD2	TRBJ2-5	many	TRBV12-3/TRBV12-4
TGTGCCAGCAGTTTATCAGAAAATTGGGAGTACAATGAGCAGTTCTTC	CASSLSENWEYNEQFF	NA	TRBJ2-1	many	TRBV27
TGTGCCAGCTCCCTGGGGACATATACGCAGTATTTT	CASSLGTYTQYF	NA	TRBJ2-3	NA	TRBV3-1
TGTGCCAGCAGCTTCGGGACAGGGGAAGAGACCCAGTACTTC	CASSFGTGEETQYF	TRBD1	TRBJ2-5	NA	TRBV5-6
TGTGCTACCAGCAGAGGGACGGATTCCTACAATGAGCAGTTCTTC	CATSRGTDSYNEQFF	NA	TRBJ2-1	many	TRBV15
TGTGCCAGCAGCCCCCCGGGACAGTCCCCCACAGATACGCAGTATTTT	CASSPPGQSPTDTQYF	TRBD1	TRBJ2-3	many	TRBV7-9
TGTGCCAGCAGCCCCGAAGGGGTCGGGGCAAAACTGTTTTTT	CASSPEGVGAKLFF	NA	TRBJ1-4	NA	TRBV7-9
TGCGCCAGCAGCCCTGGGACAGGGGGACTCGAGCAGTACTTC	CASSPGTGGLEQYF	TRBD1	TRBJ2-7	many	TRBV5-1
TGTGCCAGCAGCAATAGCGGGGGGGCCCTCCCCTACAATGAGCAGTTCTTC	CASSNSGGALPYNEQFF	TRBD2	TRBJ2-1	many	TRBV28
TGCAGTGCTCGGACAGGGAATGGCTACACCTTC	CSARTGNGYTF	TRBD1	TRBJ1-2	many	TRBV20-1
TGTGCCAGCAGTGAGCAGTATGGAAAACTGTTTTTT	CASSEQYGKLFF	NA	TRBJ1-4	many	TRBV2
TGCAGCGTTGAAAGATTGGGACATCTAACCGCATTGAAGACCCAGTACTTC	CSVERLGHLTALKTQYF	NA	TRBJ2-5	many	TRBV29-1